This TCR beta chain was recorded in a study of T cells in women clearing cervical HPV infection. Study-wide results and limits: Cases carried less TRBV6-7 than controls: approximately 0.1% versus 0.16%.

About this clone itself: What it binds is not known. The read stops 3 residues short of the end of the CDR3; the missing end is completed from the germline J gene.

Germline trimming cut 0 bases from V and 3 bases from J; bases unmatched to any gene: 19. In germline, CDR1 is SGHRS, CDR2 YFSETQ. CDR3 size: 22 residues. TCR beta CDR3 amplified by multiplex PCR from approximately 1,300 ng genomic DNA. TCRdb keeps only in-frame clones here, not all; method: immunoSEQ multiplex PCR. The sample has more than 15,000 clones. Sequenced sample: blood buffy coat. This rearrangement joins TRBV5-1 to TRBJ2-2, with 11 bases aligning to TRBD2. This receptor was identified in a woman aged 18-70 years with a cervical HPV16 infection that either progressed to CIN3+ or cleared (not recorded which). CDR3 sequence: CASSLASILSGRAGGDTGELFF. The covered CDR3 bases are TGCGCCAGCAGCTTGGCCAGTATACTTAGCGGGAGGGCCGGCGGGGACACCGGGGAG.